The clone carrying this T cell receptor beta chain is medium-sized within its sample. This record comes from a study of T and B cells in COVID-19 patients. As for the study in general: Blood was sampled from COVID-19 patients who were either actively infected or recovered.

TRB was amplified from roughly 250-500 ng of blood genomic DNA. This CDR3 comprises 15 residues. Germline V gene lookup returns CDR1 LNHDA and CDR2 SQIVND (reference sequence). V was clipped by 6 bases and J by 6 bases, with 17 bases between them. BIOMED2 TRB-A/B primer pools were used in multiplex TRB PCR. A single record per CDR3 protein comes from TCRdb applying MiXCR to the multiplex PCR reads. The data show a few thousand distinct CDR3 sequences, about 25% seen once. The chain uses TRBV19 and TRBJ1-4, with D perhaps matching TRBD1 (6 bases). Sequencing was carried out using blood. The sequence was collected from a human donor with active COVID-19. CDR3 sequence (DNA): TGTGCCAGTAGAGAGAGGGGGAGCATGGATGAAAAACTGTTTTTT. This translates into CASRERGSMDEKLFF.